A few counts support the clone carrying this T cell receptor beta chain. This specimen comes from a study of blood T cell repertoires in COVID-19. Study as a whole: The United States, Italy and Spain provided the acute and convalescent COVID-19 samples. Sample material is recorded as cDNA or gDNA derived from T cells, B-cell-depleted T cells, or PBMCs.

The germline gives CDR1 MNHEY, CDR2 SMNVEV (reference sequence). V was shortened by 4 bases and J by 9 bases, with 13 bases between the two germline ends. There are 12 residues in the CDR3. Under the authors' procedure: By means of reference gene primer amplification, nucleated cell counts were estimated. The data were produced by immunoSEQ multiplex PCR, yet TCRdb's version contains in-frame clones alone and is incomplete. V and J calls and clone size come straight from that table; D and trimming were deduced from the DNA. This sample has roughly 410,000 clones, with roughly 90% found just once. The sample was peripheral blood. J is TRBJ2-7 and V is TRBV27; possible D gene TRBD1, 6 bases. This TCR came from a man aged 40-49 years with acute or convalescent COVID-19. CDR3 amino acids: CASSSPGVGQYF. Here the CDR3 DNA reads TGTGCCAGCAGTTCTCCAGGGGTTGGGCAGTACTTC.